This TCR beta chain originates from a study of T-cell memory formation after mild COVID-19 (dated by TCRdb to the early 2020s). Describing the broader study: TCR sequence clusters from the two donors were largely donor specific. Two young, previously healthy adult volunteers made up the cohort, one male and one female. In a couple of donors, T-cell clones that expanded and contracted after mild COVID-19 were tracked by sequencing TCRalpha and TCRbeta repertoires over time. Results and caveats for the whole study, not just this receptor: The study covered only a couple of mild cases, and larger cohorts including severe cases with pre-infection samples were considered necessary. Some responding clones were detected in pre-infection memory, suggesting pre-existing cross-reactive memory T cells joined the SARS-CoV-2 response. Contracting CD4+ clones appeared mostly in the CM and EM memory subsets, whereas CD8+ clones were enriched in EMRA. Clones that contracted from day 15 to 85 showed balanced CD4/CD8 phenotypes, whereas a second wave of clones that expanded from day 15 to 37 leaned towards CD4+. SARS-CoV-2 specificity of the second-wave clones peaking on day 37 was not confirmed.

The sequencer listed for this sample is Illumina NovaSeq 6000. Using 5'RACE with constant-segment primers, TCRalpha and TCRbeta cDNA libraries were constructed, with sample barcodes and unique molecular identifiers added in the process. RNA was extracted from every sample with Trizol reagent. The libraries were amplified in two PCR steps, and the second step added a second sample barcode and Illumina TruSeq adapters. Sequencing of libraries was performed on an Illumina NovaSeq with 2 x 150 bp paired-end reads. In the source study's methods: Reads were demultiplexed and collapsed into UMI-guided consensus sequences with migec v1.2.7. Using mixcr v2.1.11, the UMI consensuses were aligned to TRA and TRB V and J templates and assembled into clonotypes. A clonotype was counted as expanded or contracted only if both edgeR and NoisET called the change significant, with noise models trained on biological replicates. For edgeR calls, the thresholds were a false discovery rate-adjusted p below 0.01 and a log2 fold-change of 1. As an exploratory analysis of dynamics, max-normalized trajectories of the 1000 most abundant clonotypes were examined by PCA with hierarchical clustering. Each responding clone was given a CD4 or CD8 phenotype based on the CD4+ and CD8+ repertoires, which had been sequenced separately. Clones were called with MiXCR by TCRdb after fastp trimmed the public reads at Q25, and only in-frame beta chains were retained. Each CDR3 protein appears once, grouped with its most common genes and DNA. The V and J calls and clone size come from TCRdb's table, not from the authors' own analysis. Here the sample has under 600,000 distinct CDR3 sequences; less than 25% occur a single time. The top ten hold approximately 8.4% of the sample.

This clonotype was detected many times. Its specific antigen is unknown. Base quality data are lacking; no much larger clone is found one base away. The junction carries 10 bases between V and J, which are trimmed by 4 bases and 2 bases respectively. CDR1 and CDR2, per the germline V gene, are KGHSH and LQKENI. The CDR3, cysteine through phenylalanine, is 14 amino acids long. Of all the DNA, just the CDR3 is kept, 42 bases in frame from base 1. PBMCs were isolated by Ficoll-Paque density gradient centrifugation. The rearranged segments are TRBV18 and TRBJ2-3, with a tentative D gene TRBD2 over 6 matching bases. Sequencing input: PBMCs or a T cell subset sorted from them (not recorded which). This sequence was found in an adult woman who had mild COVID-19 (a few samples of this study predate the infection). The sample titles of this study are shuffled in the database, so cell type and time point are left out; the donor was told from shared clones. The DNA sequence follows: TGTGCCAGCTCACACGGGAGTCCCACAGATACGCAGTATTTT. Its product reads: CASSHGSPTDTQYF.